This passage covers 22 T cell receptor beta chains from one sample sequenced in a study of cytomegalovirus exposure and HLA in healthy donors. Researchers ran the PCR with 60 Vbeta and 13 Jbeta primers. Method: immunoSEQ multiplex PCR; TCRdb's copy keeps in-frame clones and lacks some. Here the sample spans 85,000 to 120,000 clones, roughly two thirds being singletons. Sequences were obtained from PBMCs. Receptor source: a female donor in good health and CMV-seronegative.

This clone was found a few times. This sequence joins TRBV7-8 and TRBJ1-5; D is undetermined. V was clipped by 2 bases and J by 3 bases, with 8 bases between them. The CDR3 runs 14 residues. Germline V CDR1 and CDR2: SGHVS, FQNEAQ. The DNA of the CDR3 is TGTGCCAGCAGCTTATACATCCCCAATCAGCCCCAGCATTTT. Translating it yields CASSLYIPNQPQHF. The full variable domain, its missing parts supplied by reference TRBV7-8 and TRBJ1-5, is GAGVSQSPRYKVAKRGQDVALRCDPISGHVSLFWYQQALGQGPEFLTYFQNEAQLDKSGLPSDRFFAERPEGSVSTLKIQRTQQEDSAVYLCASSLYIPNQPQHFGDGTRLSIL.

The rearrangement uses TRBV10-3 and TRBJ2-1, with D uncertain. Germline assignment: CDR1 ENHRY and CDR2 SYGVKD. The CDR3 extends over 13 amino acids. The V end was cut by 8 bases, the J end by 0 bases, with 8 bases between. The CDR3 reads CAIGSGSYNEQFF. The CDR3 region has the DNA TGTGCCATCGGGTCGGGCTCCTACAATGAGCAGTTCTTC.

The chain recombines TRBV7-8 with TRBJ2-3; TRBD2 matches 7 bases. Per germline, CDR1 SGHVS and CDR2 FQNEAQ. The V and J ends lost 5 bases and 4 bases, in that order; junction bases with no gene match: 3. This CDR3 spans 13 amino acids. The CDR3 is CASSPGLADTQYF. For the CDR3, the DNA is TGTGCCAGCAGCCCCGGACTAGCAGATACGCAGTATTTT.

The rearrangement uses TRBV7-2 and TRBJ1-3; unclear D gene. V lost 0 bases and J 5 bases, leaving 5 bases between the germline ends. This CDR3 is built from 13 residues. Germline V gives CDR1 SGHTA, CDR2 FQGNSA. The CDR3 DNA reads TGTGCCAGCAGCTTAGCACTTCGAAACACCATATATTTT. It translates to CASSLALRNTIYF.

A few counts support this clone. The rearrangement links TRBV6-5 to TRBJ2-7; 8 bases agree with TRBD2. With 6 bases clipped from V and 5 bases from J, the junction kept 12 bases outside the gene matches. The CDR3 is made up of 15 amino acids. CDR1 and CDR2 from the germline V gene are MNHEY and SVGAGI. The CDR3 region is CASRASGSSVHEQYF. The DNA for the CDR3 is TGTGCCAGCAGGGCAAGCGGGAGCTCTGTACACGAGCAGTACTTC.

The chain recombines TRBV5-1 with TRBJ2-2; D may be TRBD1 (6 bases). Germline CDR1 is SGHRS and CDR2 is YFSETQ. Deletions cut 4 bases from V and 2 bases from J, with 12 bases between. The CDR3 covers 15 residues. In DNA form, the CDR3 reads TGCGCCAGCAGCCTCCGGACAGACAACACCGGGGAGCTGTTTTTT. Its translation is CASSLRTDNTGELFF.

The rearrangement joins TRBV27 to TRBJ2-1; perhaps TRBD2 as D (6 bases). Germline CDR1 is MNHEY and CDR2 is SMNVEV (reference sequence). Trimming removed 6 bases at V and 0 bases at J, with 12 bases between. The CDR3 runs to 15 residues. The CDR3 sequence is CASSARRVSYNEQFF. The CDR3 DNA is TGTGCCAGCAGCGCCCGGAGGGTCTCCTACAATGAGCAGTTCTTC.

This clone has only a few counts. The gene calls are TRBV7-8 and TRBJ1-1, with D unresolved. The CDR3 length is 13 residues. Trimming removed 2 bases at V and 1 base at J, with 5 bases between. Germline CDR1 and CDR2: SGHVS and FQNEAQ. CDR3 in amino acids: CASSLHGNTEAFF. The DNA of the CDR3 is TGTGCCAGCAGCTTACACGGGAACACTGAAGCTTTCTTT.

The V gene is TRBV7-9, the J gene TRBJ2-3, with 10 bases that match TRBD2. J was trimmed by 5 bases and V by 5 bases; bases with no gene match: 13. The CDR3 is 17 residues long. Germline CDR1 is SEHNR and CDR2 is FQNEAQ (reference sequence). The CDR3 loop reads CASSRLELGLARDTQYF. The CDR3 nucleotides are TGTGCCAGCAGCCGCCTGGAACTGGGACTAGCGAGAGATACGCAGTATTTT.

J is TRBJ2-7 and V is TRBV14, with 9 bases that match TRBD1. V gave up 1 base and J gave up 10 bases; unmatched junction bases: 2. Germline V CDR1 and CDR2: SGHDN, FVKESK. The CDR3 contains 12 residues. The CDR3 protein is CASSQATGGQYF. CDR3 DNA: TGTGCCAGCAGCCAAGCCACAGGGGGCCAGTACTTC.

This chain uses TRBV13 with TRBJ1-2; 7 nucleotides match TRBD1. V gave up 7 bases and J gave up 8 bases; unmatched junction bases: 13. The germline V gene has CDR1 PRHDT and CDR2 FYEKMQ (reference sequence). The CDR3 is made up of 14 amino acids. CDR3 coding DNA: TGTGCCAGCACAACCAGAGGGGGCGCGGGGGGCTACACCTTC. Protein sequence: CASTTRGGAGGYTF.

The chain employs TRBV11-2 and TRBJ2-5; no clear D gene. The DNA end is a closer match to TRBJ2-7, so the J assignment may be wrong. This CDR3 spans 14 amino acids. In germline, CDR1 is SGHAT, CDR2 FQNNGV. In nucleotides, the CDR3 is TGTGCCAGCAGCTTAGTGGCAGCACAGTACGAGCAGTACTTC. It codes for CASSLVAAQYEQYF.

The chain carries TRBV7-3 and TRBJ1-2, with 11 positions matching TRBD1. With 2 bases clipped from V and 8 bases from J, the junction kept 4 bases outside the gene matches. This CDR3 has 14 amino acids. The germline CDR1 and CDR2 sequences are SGHTA and FQGTGA. The CDR3 protein is CASSLAGTGGGYTF. The CDR3, as DNA: TGTGCCAGCAGCTTAGCCGGGACAGGGGGAGGCTACACCTTC.

V gene TRBV7-2 combines with J gene TRBJ2-5; 7 bases are a match to TRBD2. With V trimmed by 4 bases and J by 1 base, 9 bases remained unmatched. This CDR3 is built from 16 residues. The V gene's germline CDR1 is SGHTA and CDR2 FQGNSA. In nucleotides, the CDR3 is TGTGCCAGCAGCTCCCTGGGAGGCGGGGGCCAAGAGACCCAGTACTTC. It is translated as CASSSLGGGGQETQYF.

V and J are TRBV5-1 and TRBJ1-1, with 7 bases fitting TRBD1. The V gene end was trimmed by 4 bases and the J gene end by 1 base; junction bases not matched to a gene: 1. CDR3 size: 13 residues. Germline V gives CDR1 SGHRS, CDR2 YFSETQ. CDR3 loop: CASSGTANTEAFF. DNA of the CDR3: TGCGCCAGCAGCGGGACAGCGAACACTGAAGCTTTCTTT.

This chain links TRBV15 with TRBJ2-1, with 11 bases that match TRBD1. J lost 4 bases, V lost 4 bases, and 3 bases had no gene match. CDR1 and CDR2 (germline): LNHNV, YYDKDF (reference sequence). The CDR3 covers 15 residues. DNA of the CDR3: TGTGCCACCAGCACAGGACAGGGGGCGTACAATGAGCAGTTCTTC. Its translation: CATSTGQGAYNEQFF.

This sequence joins TRBV28 and TRBJ1-3; no clear D. Per the germline V gene, CDR1 is MDHEN and CDR2 is SYDVKM. The ends were cut back, 7 bases at V and 3 bases at J, with 10 bases in the middle. The CDR3 is 13 amino acids. Here the CDR3 DNA reads TGTGCCAGCATCCGGCCAGGTGGAAACACCATATATTTT. It is translated as CASIRPGGNTIYF. The full variable domain, rest sourced from reference TRBV28 and TRBJ1-3, is DVKVTQSSRYLVKRTGEKVFLECVQDMDHENMFWYRQDPGLGLRLIYFSYDVKMKEKGDIPEGYSVSREKKERFSLILESASTNQTSMYLCASIRPGGNTIYFGEGSWLTVV.

This chain links TRBV19 with TRBJ2-4; weak D call: TRBD1 (6 bases). V lost 3 bases and J lost 0, with 12 bases in between. There are 16 residues in the CDR3. Germline V gene lookup returns CDR1 LNHDA and CDR2 SQIVND (reference sequence). The CDR3 sequence is CASSMVTGIAKNIQYF. The DNA for the CDR3 is TGTGCCAGTAGTATGGTTACAGGGATAGCCAAAAACATTCAGTACTTC.

CDR3 amino acids: CASSDGTGFGDTQYF. The CDR3 region has the DNA TGTGCCAGCAGTGACGGGACAGGGTTCGGAGATACGCAGTATTTT. The chain joins TRBV6-4 to TRBJ2-3, with 9 bases fitting TRBD1. The germline CDR1 and CDR2 sequences are MRHNA and SNTAGT. The length of the CDR3 is 15 residues. V lost 2 bases and J lost 5; bases outside the gene matches: 5.

The rearrangement uses TRBV27 and TRBJ2-3, with D maybe TRBD1 (7 bases). The CDR3 has 17 residues. The V gene lost 3 bases and the J gene lost 4 bases, with 20 bases spanning the gap. Germline CDR1 is MNHEY and CDR2 is SMNVEV (reference sequence). CDR3 region: CASSLLGGGRKADTQYF. CDR3 sequence (DNA): TGTGCCAGCAGTTTGTTAGGAGGGGGCAGGAAGGCAGATACGCAGTATTTT.

This clone was seen a few times. The genes are TRBV2 and TRBJ2-1, with TRBD2 identical over 12 bases. CDR3 length: 15 amino acids. V gave up 8 bases and J gave up 7 bases; unmatched junction bases: 9. The germline V gene encodes CDR1 SNHLY and CDR2 FYNNEI. The CDR3: CASGAGLAGLNEQFF. The CDR3 region has the DNA TGTGCCAGCGGAGCCGGACTAGCGGGACTGAATGAGCAGTTCTTC.

This chain uses TRBV6-1 with TRBJ2-1, with a weak D call TRBD2 (5 bases). The germline CDR1 and CDR2 sequences are MNHNS and SASEGT. The V gene lost 7 bases and the J gene lost 3 bases, with 16 bases spanning the gap. The CDR3 consists of 15 residues. The chain's CDR3 is CASTSDYWGYNEQFF. CDR3 nucleotides: TGTGCCAGCACGTCTGACTACTGGGGCTACAATGAGCAGTTCTTC.